Below, one TCR beta chain is given with its context. Its specific antigen is unknown. Base-call qualities are not available, and no considerably larger clone is one nucleotide away. The data belong to a study of blood T cell repertoires in COVID-19 (dated by TCRdb to the early 2020s). As for the study more broadly: Samples covering the acute and convalescent phases of COVID-19 were provided by collaborators in the United States, Italy and Spain. The prospective study material was composed of cDNA or gDNA derived from T cells, B-cell-depleted T cells, or PBMCs. Subjects who had been exposed to COVID-19, were actively infected with it, or had recovered from it provided the deeply sampled blood TCRbeta repertoires that made up the dataset. The repertoires were released in a freely available public database intended as a resource for research on the immune response to SARS-CoV-2. Samples were obtained from the ongoing ImmuneRACE study (first 160 participants) and from some 1,200 subjects provided by 6 global collaborators. Sample metadata almost always included a de-identified subject ID, COVID-19 status, age in years and sex. Where available, HLA class I and class II types were obtained from metadata supplied by the sample provider rather than from assay-based typing. The investigation overall reported the following: The amount of clinical and demographic metadata varied by source and participant and was provided uncurated.

The collaborating institutions used their own protocols to collect whole blood in K2EDTA tubes. For TCRbeta analysis, collaborators shipped samples as frozen whole blood, isolated PBMCs, or DNA extracted from either of those sample types. TCRbeta CDR3 regions were amplified from genomic DNA by means of the immunoSEQ Assay, a bias-controlled multiplex PCR. On the study's bioinformatics: The number of nucleated cells in each sample was estimated by amplification of reference gene primers within the assay. To quantify the absolute abundance of each unique TCRbeta CDR3 rearrangement, sequence reads were collapsed and filtered. For each sample, productive Simpson clonality was calculated as the square root of Simpson's diversity index across productive rearrangements. The clones in this table, taken by TCRdb from immuneACCESS, are in-frame only. Not every clone is retained; where verified, under half of the shortfall comes from an unresolved V gene, and the cause of the rest is unknown. The V and J calls and clone size come from that table; D and trimming were worked out from the DNA. The sample table records about 30,000 clones; approximately 67% of these occur just once. About 17% of the sample rests with the top ten.

The germline V gene gives CDR1 as SGHAT and CDR2 as FQNNGV. Trimming removed 5 bases from V and 4 bases from J, leaving 12 bases between the germline ends. The CDR3 spans 14 residues, from the cysteine through the phenylalanine. This entry keeps only the CDR3 DNA: 42 bases, framed from base 1. Sample: peripheral blood. The source of this sequence is a human donor in a cohort sampled during active COVID-19. The chain couples TRBV11-2 to TRBJ1-5; the D gene remains uncertain. The bases are TGTGCCAGCAGCCCGCGCCCGTGGAATCAGCCCCAGCATTTT. This yields the protein CASSPRPWNQPQHF.